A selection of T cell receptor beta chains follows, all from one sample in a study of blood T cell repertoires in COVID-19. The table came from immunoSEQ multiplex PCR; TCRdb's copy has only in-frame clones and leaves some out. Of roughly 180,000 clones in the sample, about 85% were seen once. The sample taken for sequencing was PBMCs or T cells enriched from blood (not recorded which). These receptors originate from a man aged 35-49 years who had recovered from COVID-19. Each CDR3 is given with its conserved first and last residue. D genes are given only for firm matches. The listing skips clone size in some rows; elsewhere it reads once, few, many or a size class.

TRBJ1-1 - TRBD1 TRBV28 CASSFRGGEAFF TGTGCCAGCAGTTTTAGAGGGGGCGAAGCTTTCTTT
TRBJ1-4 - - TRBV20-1 CSASYRATNEKLFF TGCAGTGCTAGTTATCGGGCAACTAATGAAAAACTGTTTTTT
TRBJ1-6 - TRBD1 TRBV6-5 CATLTRDRGSPLHF TGTGCCACCCTTACCCGCGACAGGGGTTCACCCCTCCACTTT
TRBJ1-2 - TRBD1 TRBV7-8 CASSRGTAYGYTF TGTGCCAGCAGCCGGGGGACAGCCTATGGCTACACCTTC
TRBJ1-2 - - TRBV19 CASRIHLGLNYGYTF TGTGCCAGTAGGATCCACTTGGGACTGAACTATGGCTACACCTTC
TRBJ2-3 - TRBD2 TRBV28 CASSPGLAGGTDTQYF TGTGCCAGCAGTCCGGGACTAGCGGGGGGCACAGATACGCAGTATTTT
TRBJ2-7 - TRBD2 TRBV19 CASSSGSDSYEQYF TGTGCCAGTAGTAGCGGGAGTGACTCCTACGAGCAGTACTTC
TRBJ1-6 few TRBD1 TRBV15 CATSKGTGFYNSPLHF TGTGCCACCAGCAAAGGGACAGGCTTTTATAATTCACCCCTCCACTTT
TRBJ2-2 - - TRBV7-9 CASSLDTVLTGELFF TGTGCCAGCAGCTTAGACACAGTCTTGACCGGGGAGCTGTTTTTT
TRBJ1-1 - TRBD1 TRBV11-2 CASSLGTGKTEAFF TGTGCCAGCAGCCTCGGGACAGGGAAGACTGAAGCTTTCTTT
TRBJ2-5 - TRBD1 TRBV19 CASSFRDRGQETQYF TGTGCCAGTAGTTTCCGGGACAGGGGTCAAGAGACCCAGTACTTC
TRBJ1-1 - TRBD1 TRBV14 CASGTGFEAFF TGTGCCAGCGGGACAGGATTTGAAGCTTTCTTT
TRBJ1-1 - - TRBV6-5 CASTSRVFGEAFF TGTGCCAGCACCTCCCGGGTGTTTGGTGAAGCTTTCTTT
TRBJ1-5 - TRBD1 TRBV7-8 CASSSPGQGGLGQPQHF TGTGCCAGCAGCTCTCCTGGACAGGGAGGGTTAGGTCAGCCCCAGCATTTT
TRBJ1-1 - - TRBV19 CASSNEGGAEAFF TGTGCCAGTAGTAATGAAGGAGGAGCCGAAGCTTTCTTT
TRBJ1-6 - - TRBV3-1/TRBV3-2 CASSQLRQQSSNSPLHF TGTGCCAGCAGCCAATTGAGACAGCAATCATCAAATTCACCCCTCCACTTT
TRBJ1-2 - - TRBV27 CASSLSYGSTDYGYTF TGTGCCAGCAGTTTATCGTACGGGTCCACTGACTATGGCTACACCTTC
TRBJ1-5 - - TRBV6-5 CASSTNSNQPQHF TGTGCCAGCAGCACAAATAGCAATCAGCCCCAGCATTTT
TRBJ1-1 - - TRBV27 CASSSGTEAFF TGTGCCAGCAGTTCCGGGACTGAAGCTTTCTTT
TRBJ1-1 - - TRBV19 CASGPGRTEAFF TGTGCCAGTGGGCCGGGAAGGACTGAAGCTTTCTTT
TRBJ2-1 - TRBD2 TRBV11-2 CASSPWAGLAAYNEQFF TGTGCCAGCAGCCCATGGGCGGGACTAGCCGCTTACAATGAGCAGTTCTTC
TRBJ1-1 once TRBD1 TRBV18 CASSPVVGGYTEAFF TGTGCCAGCTCACCGGTCGTAGGGGGCTACACTGAAGCTTTCTTT
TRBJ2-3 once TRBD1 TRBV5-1 CASSLGGTGGRDTQYF TGCGCCAGCAGCTTGGGCGGGACAGGGGGCAGAGATACGCAGTATTTT
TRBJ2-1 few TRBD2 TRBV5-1 CASSLQPLAGGYNEQFF TGCGCCAGCAGCTTGCAACCCCTAGCGGGGGGCTACAATGAGCAGTTCTTC
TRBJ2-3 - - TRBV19 CASSISSSATQYF TGTGCCAGTAGTATAAGTTCCAGCGCAACGCAGTATTTT
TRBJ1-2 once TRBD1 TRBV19 CASRKDRGEISYTF TGTGCCAGTAGGAAAGACAGGGGAGAAATTAGCTACACCTTC
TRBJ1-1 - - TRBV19 CASSLRNTEAFF TGTGCCAGTAGCCTGAGAAACACTGAAGCTTTCTTT
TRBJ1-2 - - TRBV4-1 CASSRLGGGRNYGYTF TGCGCCAGCAGCCGTTTGGGGGGAGGGCGAAACTATGGCTACACCTTC
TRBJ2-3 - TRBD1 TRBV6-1 CASSAIVTRPGTVSTDTQYF TGTGCCAGCAGTGCGATAGTTACGCGTCCCGGGACAGTGAGCACAGATACGCAGTATTTT
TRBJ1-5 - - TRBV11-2 CASSLDQGYQPQHF TGTGCCAGCAGCTTAGACCAGGGCTATCAGCCCCAGCATTTT
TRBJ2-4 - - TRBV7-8 CASSPGGTPGNIQYF TGTGCCAGCAGCCCAGGGGGGACGCCGGGAAACATTCAGTACTTC
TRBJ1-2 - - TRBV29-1 CSVEGFGVGREDGYTF TGCAGCGTTGAAGGGTTCGGTGTGGGCAGGGAGGATGGCTACACCTTC
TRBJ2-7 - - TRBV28 CASSLSRGPYEQYF TGTGCCAGCAGTTTATCGCGGGGCCCATACGAGCAGTACTTC
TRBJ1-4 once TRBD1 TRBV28 CASSFPPGQEAREKLFF TGTGCCAGCAGTTTCCCTCCGGGACAGGAGGCTCGGGAAAAACTGTTTTTT
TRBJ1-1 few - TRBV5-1 CASSLSWDIFF TGCGCCAGCAGCTTGTCGTGGGACATATTTTTT
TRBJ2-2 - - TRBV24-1 CATSGPIGREGRSGELFF TGTGCCACCAGTGGCCCAATCGGCAGGGAAGGGCGGTCCGGGGAGCTGTTTTTT
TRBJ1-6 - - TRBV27 CASSATVRDSYNSPLHF TGTGCCAGCAGCGCGACCGTCCGGGACTCCTATAATTCACCCCTCCACTTT
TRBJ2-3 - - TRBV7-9 CASSLLTDTQYF TGTGCCAGCAGCTTACTCACAGATACGCAGTATTTT
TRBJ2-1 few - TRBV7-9 CASSAQAEQFF TGTGCCAGCAGCGCACAAGCGGAGCAGTTCTTC
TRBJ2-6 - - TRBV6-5 CASSGVGANVLTF TGTGCCAGCAGCGGGGTTGGGGCCAACGTCCTGACTTTC